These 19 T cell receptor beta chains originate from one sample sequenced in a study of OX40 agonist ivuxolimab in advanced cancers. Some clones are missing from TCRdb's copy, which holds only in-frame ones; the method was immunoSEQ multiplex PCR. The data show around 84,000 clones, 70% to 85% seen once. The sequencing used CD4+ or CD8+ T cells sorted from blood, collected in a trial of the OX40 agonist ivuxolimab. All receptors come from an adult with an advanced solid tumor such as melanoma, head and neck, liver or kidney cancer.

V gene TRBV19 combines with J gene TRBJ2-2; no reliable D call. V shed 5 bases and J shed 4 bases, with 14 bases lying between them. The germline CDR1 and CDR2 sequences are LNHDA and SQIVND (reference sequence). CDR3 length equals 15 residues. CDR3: CASSSDGKATGELFF. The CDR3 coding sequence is TGTGCCAGTAGTTCCGATGGGAAAGCCACCGGGGAGCTGTTTTTT.

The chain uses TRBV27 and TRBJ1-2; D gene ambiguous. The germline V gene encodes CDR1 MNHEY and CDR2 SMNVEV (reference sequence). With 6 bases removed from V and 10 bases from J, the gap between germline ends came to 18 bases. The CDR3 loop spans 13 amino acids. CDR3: CASRDAGRSAYTF. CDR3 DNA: TGTGCCAGCAGAGACGCCGGACGGTCTGCCTACACCTTC.

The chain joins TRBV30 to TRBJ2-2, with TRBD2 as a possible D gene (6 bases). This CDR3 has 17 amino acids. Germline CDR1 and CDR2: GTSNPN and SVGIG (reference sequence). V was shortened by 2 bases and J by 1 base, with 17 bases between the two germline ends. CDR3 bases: TGTGCCTGGAGTAGATTAGCGGCCCTGGGGAACACCGGGGAGCTGTTTTTT. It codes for CAWSRLAALGNTGELFF.

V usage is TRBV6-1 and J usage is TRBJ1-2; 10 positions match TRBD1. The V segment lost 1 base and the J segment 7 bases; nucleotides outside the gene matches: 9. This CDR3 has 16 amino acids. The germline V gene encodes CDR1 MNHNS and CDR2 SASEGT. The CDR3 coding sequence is TGTGCCAGCAGTGAAGTAGGACGACAGGGGGCGACTGGCTACACCTTC. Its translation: CASSEVGRQGATGYTF.

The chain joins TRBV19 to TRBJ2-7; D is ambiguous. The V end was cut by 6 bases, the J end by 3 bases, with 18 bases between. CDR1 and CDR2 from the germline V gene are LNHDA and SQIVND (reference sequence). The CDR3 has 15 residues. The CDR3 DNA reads TGTGCCAGTAGCCCCCGGGTGAGCGTTATCTACGAGCAGTACTTC. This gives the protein CASSPRVSVIYEQYF.

The CDR3 sequence: CASSSSSRGGSGNTIYF. The CDR3 nucleotides read TGTGCCAGCAGCTCCTCGTCCAGGGGAGGATCTGGAAACACCATATATTTT. The gene calls are TRBV7-8 and TRBJ1-3; tentative D call: TRBD1 (6 bases). The CDR3 totals 17 residues. Trimming took 4 bases from V and 1 from J, leaving 17 bases between them. CDR1 and CDR2 from the germline V gene are SGHVS and FQNEAQ.

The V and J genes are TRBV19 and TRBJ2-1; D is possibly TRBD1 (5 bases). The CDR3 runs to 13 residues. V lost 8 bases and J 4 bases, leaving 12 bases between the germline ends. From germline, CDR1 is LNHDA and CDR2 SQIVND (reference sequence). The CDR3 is CASSLRTYNEQFF. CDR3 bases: TGTGCCAGTTCCCTCAGGACATACAATGAGCAGTTCTTC. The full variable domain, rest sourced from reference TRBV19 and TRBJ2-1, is DGGITQSPKYLFRKEGQNVTLSCEQNLNHDAMYWYRQDPGQGLRLIYYSQIVNDFQKGDIAEGYSVSREKKESFPLTVTSAQKNPTAFYLCASSLRTYNEQFFGPGTRLTVL.

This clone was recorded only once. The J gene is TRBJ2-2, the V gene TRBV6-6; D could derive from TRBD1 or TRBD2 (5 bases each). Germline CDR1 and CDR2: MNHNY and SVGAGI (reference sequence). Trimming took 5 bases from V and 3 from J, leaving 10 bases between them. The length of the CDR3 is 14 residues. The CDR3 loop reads CASSPGRYTGELFF. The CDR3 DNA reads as TGTGCCAGCAGTCCGGGACGGTACACCGGGGAGCTGTTTTTT.

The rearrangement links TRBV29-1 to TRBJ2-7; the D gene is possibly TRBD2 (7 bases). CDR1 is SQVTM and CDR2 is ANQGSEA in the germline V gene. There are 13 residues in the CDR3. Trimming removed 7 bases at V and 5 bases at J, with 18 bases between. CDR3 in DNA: TGCAGCGGCTCTGTGTGCGGGGGCCACGAGCAGTACTTC. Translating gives CSGSVCGGHEQYF.

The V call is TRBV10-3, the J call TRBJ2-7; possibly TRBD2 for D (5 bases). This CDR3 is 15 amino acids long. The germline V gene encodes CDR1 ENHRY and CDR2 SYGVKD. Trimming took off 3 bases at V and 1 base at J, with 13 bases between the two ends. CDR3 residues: CAISDPAADSYEQYF. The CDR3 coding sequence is TGTGCCATCAGTGACCCCGCAGCGGATTCCTACGAGCAGTACTTC.

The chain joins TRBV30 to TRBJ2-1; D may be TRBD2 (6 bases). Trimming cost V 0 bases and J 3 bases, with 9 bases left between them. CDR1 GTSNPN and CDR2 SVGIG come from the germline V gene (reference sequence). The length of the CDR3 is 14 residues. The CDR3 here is CAWSVTGVYNEQFF. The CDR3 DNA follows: TGTGCCTGGAGTGTAACGGGAGTCTACAATGAGCAGTTCTTC.

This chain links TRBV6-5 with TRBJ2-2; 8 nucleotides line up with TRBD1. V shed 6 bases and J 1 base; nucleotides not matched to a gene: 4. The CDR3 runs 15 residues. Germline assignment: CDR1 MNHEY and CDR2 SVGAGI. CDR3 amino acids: CASRTGTGNTGELFF. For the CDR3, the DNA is TGTGCCAGCAGAACCGGGACAGGGAACACCGGGGAGCTGTTTTTT.

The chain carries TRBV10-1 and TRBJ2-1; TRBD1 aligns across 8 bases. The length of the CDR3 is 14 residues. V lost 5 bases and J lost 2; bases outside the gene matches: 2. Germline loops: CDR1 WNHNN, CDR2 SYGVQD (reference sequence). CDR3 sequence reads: CASSRDRPYNEQFF. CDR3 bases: TGCGCCAGCAGTAGGGACAGGCCCTACAATGAGCAGTTCTTC.

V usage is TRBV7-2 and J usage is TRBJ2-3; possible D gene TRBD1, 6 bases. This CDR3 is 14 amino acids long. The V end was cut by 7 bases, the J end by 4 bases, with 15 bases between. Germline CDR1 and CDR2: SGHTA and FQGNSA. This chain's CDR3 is CASTHDRWADTQYF. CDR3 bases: TGTGCCAGCACCCACGACAGGTGGGCAGATACGCAGTATTTT.

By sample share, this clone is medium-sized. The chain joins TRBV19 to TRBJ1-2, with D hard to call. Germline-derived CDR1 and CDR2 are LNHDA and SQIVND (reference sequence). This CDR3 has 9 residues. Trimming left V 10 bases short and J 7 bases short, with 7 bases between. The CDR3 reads CATGPGYTF. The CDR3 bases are TGTGCCACAGGCCCTGGCTACACCTTC. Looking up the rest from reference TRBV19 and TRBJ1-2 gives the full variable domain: DGGITQSPKYLFRKEGQNVTLSCEQNLNHDAMYWYRQDPGQGLRLIYYSQIVNDFQKGDIAEGYSVSREKKESFPLTVTSAQKNPTAFYLCATGPGYTFGSGTRLTVV.

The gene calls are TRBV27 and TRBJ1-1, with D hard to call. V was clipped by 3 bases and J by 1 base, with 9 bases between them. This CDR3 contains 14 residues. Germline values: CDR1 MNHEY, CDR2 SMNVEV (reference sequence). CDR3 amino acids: CASSLGIRNTEAFF. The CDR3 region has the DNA TGTGCCAGCAGTTTGGGGATAAGGAACACTGAAGCTTTCTTT.

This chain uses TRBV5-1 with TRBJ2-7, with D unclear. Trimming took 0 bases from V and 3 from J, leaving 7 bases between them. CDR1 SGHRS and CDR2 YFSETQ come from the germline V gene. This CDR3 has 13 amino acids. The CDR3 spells CASSLAGNYEQYF. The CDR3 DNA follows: TGCGCCAGCAGCTTGGCCGGCAACTACGAGCAGTACTTC.

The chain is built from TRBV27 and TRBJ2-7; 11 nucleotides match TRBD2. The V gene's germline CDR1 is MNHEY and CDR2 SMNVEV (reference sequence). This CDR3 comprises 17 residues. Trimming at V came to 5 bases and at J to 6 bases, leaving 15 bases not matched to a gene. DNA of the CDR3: TGTGCCAGCAGTCCCCTCATGACTAGCGGGACTCCTTTCGAGCAGTACTTC. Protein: CASSPLMTSGTPFEQYF.

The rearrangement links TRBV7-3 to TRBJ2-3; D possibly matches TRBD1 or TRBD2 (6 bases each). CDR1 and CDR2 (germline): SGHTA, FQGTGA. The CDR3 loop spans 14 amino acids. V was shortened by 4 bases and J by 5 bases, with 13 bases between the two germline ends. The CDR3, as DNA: TGTGCCAGCAGCTACTCGGGGGCAAGAGATACGCAGTATTTT. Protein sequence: CASSYSGARDTQYF.